This is a list of T cell receptor beta chains from one sample in a study of early T cells in non-severe SARS-CoV-2 infection. In TCRdb, the 5' RACE reads were re-called with MiXCR into one record per CDR3 protein. The table includes 80,000 or so distinct CDR3 sequences, roughly a sixth detected once. Sequencing was performed on whole blood. The source is an adult who was a healthcare worker with PCR-confirmed SARS-CoV-2 infection or an uninfected control (not recorded which). Each CDR3 is given with its conserved first and last residue. Only part of the rows carry a size: once, few, many, or a class if the clone is expanded.

>TRBV6-5|TRBJ1-1|few
CASSYVEGTEAFF
>TRBV7-2|TRBJ1-1|NA
CASGAHTEAFF
>TRBV12-3/TRBV12-4|TRBJ2-1|many
CASSIQRGPYNEQFF
>TRBV19|TRBJ2-2|medium-sized
CASSILPAGVSTGELFF
>TRBV7-6|TRBJ2-3|few
CASSSSRGGPTDTQYF
>TRBV9|TRBJ2-2|once
CASSDENRELFF
>TRBV30|TRBJ1-5|few
CAWSVLAGADQPQHF
>TRBV7-9|TRBJ2-7|few
CASSFGGRYEQYF
>TRBV7-2|TRBJ2-5|many
CASSLMQGSETQYF
>TRBV6-1|TRBJ1-1|many
CASSEHSSNTEAFF
>TRBV7-2|TRBJ2-1|NA
CASIQRAGSYNEQFF
>TRBV29-1|TRBJ1-4|few
CSVQGAAEKLFF
>TRBV6-2/TRBV6-3|TRBJ2-7|NA
CASSSVAGQLYEQYF
>TRBV6-5|TRBJ2-7|few
CASSYAQGLSYEQYF
>TRBV29-1|TRBJ1-1|NA
CSGVLQGGTEAFF
>TRBV29-1|TRBJ2-7|once
CSVARSGNSYEQYF
>TRBV6-5|TRBJ1-2|NA
CASSPQGGANYGYTF
>TRBV6-7|TRBJ1-1|NA
CASSYSRWLIVNPNTEAFF
>TRBV30|TRBJ1-5|NA
CAWSSGIDQPQHF
>TRBV11-1|TRBJ2-5|few
CASSLALSGKGTQYF
>TRBV25-1|TRBJ2-7|NA
CASSDAESSYEQYF
>TRBV7-2|TRBJ2-5|NA
CASSLDGGETQYF